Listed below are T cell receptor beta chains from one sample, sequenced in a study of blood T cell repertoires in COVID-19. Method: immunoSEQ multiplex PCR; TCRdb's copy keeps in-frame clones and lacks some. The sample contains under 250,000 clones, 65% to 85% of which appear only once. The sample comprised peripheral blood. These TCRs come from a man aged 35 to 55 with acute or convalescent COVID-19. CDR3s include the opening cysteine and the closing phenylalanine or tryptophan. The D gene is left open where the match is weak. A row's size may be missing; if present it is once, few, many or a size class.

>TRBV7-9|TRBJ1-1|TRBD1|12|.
TGTGCCAGCAGCTCACCAGGGGGTAAAGCTTTCTTT
CASSSPGGKAFF
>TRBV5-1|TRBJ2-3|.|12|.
TGCGCCAGCAGCCAGAGCACAGATACGCAGTATTTT
CASSQSTDTQYF
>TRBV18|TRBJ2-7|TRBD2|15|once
TGTGCCAGCTCACCACGAGTAGCGGGAGGGTCCGGGCAGTACTTC
CASSPRVAGGSGQYF
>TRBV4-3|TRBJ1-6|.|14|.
TGCGCCAGCAGCCTACAGCCAGGGAATTCACCCCTCCACTTT
CASSLQPGNSPLHF
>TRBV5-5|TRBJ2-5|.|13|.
TGTGCCAGCAGCTTCGGGACTCAAGAGACCCAGTACTTC
CASSFGTQETQYF
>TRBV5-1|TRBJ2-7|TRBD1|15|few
TGCGCCAGCAGCTTGGTGGGACAGGGTTTTAGGGAGCAGTACTTC
CASSLVGQGFREQYF
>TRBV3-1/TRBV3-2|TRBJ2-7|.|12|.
TGTGCCAGCAGGCAAGGGAGTAACGAGCAGTACTTC
CASRQGSNEQYF
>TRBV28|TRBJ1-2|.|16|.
TGTGCCAGCAGTTTACAAAATGGGGAGTTCGGCTATGGCTACACCTTC
CASSLQNGEFGYGYTF
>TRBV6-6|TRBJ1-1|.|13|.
TGTGCCAGCAGTCCACGGGGGGGCACTGAAGCTTTCTTT
CASSPRGGTEAFF
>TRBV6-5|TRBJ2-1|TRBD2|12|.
TGTGCCAGCAGGAAGCGGGACTTAGAGCAGTTCTTC
CASRKRDLEQFF
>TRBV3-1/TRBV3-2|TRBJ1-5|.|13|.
TGTGCCAGCAGCCCTCCGGGGTACCAGCCCCAGCATTTT
CASSPPGYQPQHF
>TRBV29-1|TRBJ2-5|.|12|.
TGCAGCGTTCAACTAACCAAGGAGACCCAGTACTTC
CSVQLTKETQYF
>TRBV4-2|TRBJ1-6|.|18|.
TGTGCCAGCAGCCAAGATCTTCCGGGTTTCTCCTATAATTCACCCCTCCACTTT
CASSQDLPGFSYNSPLHF
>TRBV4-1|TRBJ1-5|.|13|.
TGCGCCAGCAGCCAAGGAGTGGATCAGCCCCAGCATTTT
CASSQGVDQPQHF
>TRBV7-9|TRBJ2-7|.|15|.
TGTGCCAGCAGCTCCCGGGACAGCGGGCACTACGAGCAGTACTTC
CASSSRDSGHYEQYF
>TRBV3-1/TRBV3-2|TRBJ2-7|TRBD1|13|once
TGTGCCAGCGGCCGGGACAGGGGCTCCGAGCAGTACTTC
CASGRDRGSEQYF
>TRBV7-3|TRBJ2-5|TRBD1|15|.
TGTGCCAGCAGCTTATCCGGGACAGGGAAAGAGACCCAGTACTTC
CASSLSGTGKETQYF
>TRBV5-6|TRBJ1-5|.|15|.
TGTGCCAGCAGCCCCGGGGGGGGGCTCAATCAGCCCCAGCATTTT
CASSPGGGLNQPQHF
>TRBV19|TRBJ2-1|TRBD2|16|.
TGTGCCAGTAGTATAGTCGGGACTAGCTCCTACAATGAGCAGTTCTTC
CASSIVGTSSYNEQFF
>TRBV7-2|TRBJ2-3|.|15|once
TGTGCCAGCAGCTTAGCGAGAAATTTGGCAGATACGCAGTATTTT
CASSLARNLADTQYF
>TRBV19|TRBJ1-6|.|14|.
TGTGCCACCGAGGGAGGAGGGCTTGATTCACCCCTCCACTTT
CATEGGGLDSPLHF
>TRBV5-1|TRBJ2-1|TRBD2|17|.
TGCGCCAGCAGAATAGGTCCTAGCGGGAGGGTCAGGGATGAGCAGTTCTTC
CASRIGPSGRVRDEQFF
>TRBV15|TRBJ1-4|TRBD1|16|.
TGTGCCACCAGCAGAGATAGGACAGGCGGTAATGAAAAACTGTTTTTT
CATSRDRTGGNEKLFF
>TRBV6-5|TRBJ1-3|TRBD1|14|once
TGTGCCAGCTCGGGACAGTACTCTGGAAACACCATATATTTT
CASSGQYSGNTIYF
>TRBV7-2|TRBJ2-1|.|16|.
TGTGCCAGCAGCTCTCTAGCGCCCAGCTCCTACAATGAGCAGTTCTTC
CASSSLAPSSYNEQFF
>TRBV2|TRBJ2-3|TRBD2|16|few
TGTGCCAGCACCCCACGGTGGGGGGGGTTCAGAGATACGCAGTATTTT
CASTPRWGGFRDTQYF
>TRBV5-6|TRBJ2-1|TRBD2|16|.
TGTGCCAGCAGTTACAGACTAGCGGGAGCAAGCCATGAGCAGTTCTTC
CASSYRLAGASHEQFF
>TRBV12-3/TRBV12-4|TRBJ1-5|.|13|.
TGTGCCAGCACCCCAAGCACTGGTCAGCCCCAGCATTTT
CASTPSTGQPQHF
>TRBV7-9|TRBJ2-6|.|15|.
TGTGCCAGCAGCTTAGGAGGTATGGGGGCCAACGTCCTGACTTTC
CASSLGGMGANVLTF
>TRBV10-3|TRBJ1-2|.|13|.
TGTGCCATCAGCGGACAGAGAAACTATGGCTACACCTTC
CAISGQRNYGYTF
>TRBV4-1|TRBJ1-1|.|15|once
TGCGCCAGCAGCTTTAATCGGGACTTTAACACTGAAGCTTTCTTT
CASSFNRDFNTEAFF
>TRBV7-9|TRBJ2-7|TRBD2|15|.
TGTGCCAGCCGACCCGGAGCGGGAGGGAACTACGAGCAGTACTTC
CASRPGAGGNYEQYF
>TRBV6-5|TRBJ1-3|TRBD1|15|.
TGTGCCAGCAGTTTACAGGGGGCGGTTGGAAACACCATATATTTT
CASSLQGAVGNTIYF
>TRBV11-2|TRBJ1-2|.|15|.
TGTGCCAGCAGCTTAGCCCGAGGACGGGGTTGGGGCTACACCTTC
CASSLARGRGWGYTF
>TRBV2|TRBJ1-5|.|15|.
TGTGCCAGCAGTGTAAGTCGGGGTGGGAATCAGCCCCAGCATTTT
CASSVSRGGNQPQHF
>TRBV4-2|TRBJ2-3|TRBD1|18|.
TGTGCCAGCAGCCAAGAGATTGGACAGGCGCTCAGCACAGATACGCAGTATTTT
CASSQEIGQALSTDTQYF
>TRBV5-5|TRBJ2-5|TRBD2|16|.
TGTGCCAGCAGCTTCCTGTGGACTAGCGGCCCTCGGACCCAGTACTTC
CASSFLWTSGPRTQYF
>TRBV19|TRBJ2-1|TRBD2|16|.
TGTGCCAGTGGGAGGAGCGGGAGATACTCCTACAATGAGCAGTTCTTC
CASGRSGRYSYNEQFF